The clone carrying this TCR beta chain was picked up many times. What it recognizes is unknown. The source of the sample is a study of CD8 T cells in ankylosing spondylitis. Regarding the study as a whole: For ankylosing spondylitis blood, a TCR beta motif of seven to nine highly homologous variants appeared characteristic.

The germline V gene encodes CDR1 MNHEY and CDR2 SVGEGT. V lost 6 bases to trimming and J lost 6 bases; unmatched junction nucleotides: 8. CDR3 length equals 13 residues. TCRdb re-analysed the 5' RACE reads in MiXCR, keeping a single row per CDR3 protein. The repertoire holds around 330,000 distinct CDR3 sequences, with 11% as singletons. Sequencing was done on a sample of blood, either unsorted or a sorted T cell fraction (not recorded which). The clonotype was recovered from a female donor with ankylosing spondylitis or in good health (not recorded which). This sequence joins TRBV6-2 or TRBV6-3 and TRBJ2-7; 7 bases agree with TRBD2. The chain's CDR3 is CASSVLLATEQYF. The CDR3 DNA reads TGTGCCAGCAGCGTACTACTAGCGACCGAGCAGTACTTC.